These 20 T cell receptor beta chains came from one sample sequenced in a study of vaccination effects on CD4 cells after COVID-19. Their recognized antigens are unknown. Following culture for more than 9 days, CD4+ T cells were isolated. BNT162b2 vaccine or mRNA-1273 vaccine was given to participants in two doses. TCRdb's table, derived via immunoSEQ multiplex PCR, lists solely in-frame clones and lacks some. The sample lists about 66,000 clones; 70% to 80% were seen once. The sample consisted of CD4+ T cells from PBMCs cultured without peptide, taken after COVID-19 vaccination. These TCRs come from a human donor who received a COVID-19 vaccine.

This chain joins TRBV7-2 and TRBJ1-6; no firm D call. Germline V CDR1 and CDR2: SGHTA, FQGNSA. The CDR3 runs 15 residues. V lost 3 bases and J 10 bases, leaving 16 bases between the germline ends. The CDR3 DNA reads TGTGCCAGCAGCTTTCAGGTTGATGGCAAATCACCCCTCCACTTT. This encodes CASSFQVDGKSPLHF.

This clone was detected only a few times. V and J are TRBV19 and TRBJ1-2; perhaps TRBD1 as D (6 bases). Germline V gives CDR1 LNHDA, CDR2 SQIVND (reference sequence). V lost 5 bases and J 8 bases, leaving 12 bases between the germline ends. The CDR3 consists of 12 residues. The CDR3 region is CASSLGQTGYTF. CDR3 DNA sequence: TGTGCCAGTAGTCTCGGACAGACAGGCTACACCTTC. Variable domain in full (rest from reference TRBV19 and TRBJ1-2): DGGITQSPKYLFRKEGQNVTLSCEQNLNHDAMYWYRQDPGQGLRLIYYSQIVNDFQKGDIAEGYSVSREKKESFPLTVTSAQKNPTAFYLCASSLGQTGYTFGSGTRLTVV.

The J gene is TRBJ1-1, the V gene TRBV27, with D tentatively TRBD1 (5 bases). Germline V CDR1 and CDR2: MNHEY, SMNVEV (reference sequence). The CDR3 length is 15 residues. The V gene lost 3 bases and the J gene lost 0 bases, with 11 bases spanning the gap. CDR3 sequence: CASSLTATMNTEAFF. The DNA for the CDR3 is TGTGCCAGCAGTTTGACAGCGACCATGAACACTGAAGCTTTCTTT.

The V call is TRBV6-6, the J call TRBJ1-6; no clear D. CDR1 MNHNY and CDR2 SVGAGI come from the germline V gene (reference sequence). Between the trimmed V and J ends, which lost 4 bases and 7 bases, there was a span of 2 bases. This CDR3 contains 11 residues. The CDR3 is CASSLNSPLHF. CDR3 nucleotides: TGTGCCAGCAGTTTAAATTCACCCCTCCACTTT.

This chain joins TRBV7-9 and TRBJ2-7; D is perhaps TRBD1 or TRBD2 (5 bases each). The CDR3 runs to 14 residues. Germline CDR1 and CDR2: SEHNR and FQNEAQ (reference sequence). V gave up 5 bases and J gave up 5 bases, with 16 bases separating them. DNA for the CDR3: TGTGCCAGCAGCCCAAGGGACGGCAGTAACGAGCAGTACGTC. Translated: CASSPRDGSNEQYV.

V gene TRBV28 combines with J gene TRBJ1-2; D is undetermined. This CDR3 region has 15 residues. Between the trimmed V and J ends, which lost 2 bases and 0 bases, there was a span of 10 bases. The germline CDR1 and CDR2 sequences are MDHEN and SYDVKM. DNA of the CDR3: TGTGCCAGCAGTTTACTACGAATTACTAACTATGGCTACACCTTC. The encoded protein is CASSLLRITNYGYTF.

The V call is TRBV6-5, the J call TRBJ1-4; 7 bases agree with TRBD1. Germline lookup yields CDR1 MNHEY and CDR2 SVGAGI. Trimming at V came to 2 bases and at J to 10 bases, leaving 10 bases not matched to a gene. The CDR3 covers 15 residues. For the CDR3, the DNA is TGTGCCAGCAGTTACCGGGACAGAGGGAGCGGAAAACTGTTTTTT. Encoded protein: CASSYRDRGSGKLFF.

The V call is TRBV12-5, the J call TRBJ2-3; 10 nucleotides align to TRBD2. This CDR3 is built from 16 residues. The V gene's germline CDR1 is LGHNT and CDR2 FRNRAP. Germline trimming cut 2 bases from V and 6 bases from J; bases unmatched to any gene: 8. In DNA form, the CDR3 reads TGTGCTAGTGGTTTGAGCGGGGGGGGGAGCGGTGATACGCAGTATTTT. It translates to CASGLSGGGSGDTQYF.

This clone was seen more than once but under ten times. This sequence joins TRBV6-5 and TRBJ1-1, with 7 nucleotides matching TRBD1. The CDR3 covers 15 residues. Losses at the gene ends were 6 bases for V and 0 bases for J; bases not matched to a gene: 7. Germline V CDR1 and CDR2: MNHEY, SVGAGI. The CDR3 reads CASSYTGTVNTEAFF. For the CDR3, the DNA is TGTGCCAGCAGCTATACCGGGACAGTGAACACTGAAGCTTTCTTT.

The gene calls are TRBV30 and TRBJ2-5; tentative D call: TRBD1 (6 bases). Germline V gene lookup returns CDR1 GTSNPN and CDR2 SVGIG (reference sequence). The CDR3 covers 15 residues. Trimming pared 0 bases from V and 2 bases from J, leaving 13 bases between. Here the CDR3 reads CAWSVKDSRQETQYF. DNA of the CDR3: TGTGCCTGGAGTGTAAAGGACAGTAGACAAGAGACCCAGTACTTC.

The rearrangement links TRBV7-2 to TRBJ2-2; the D gene is possibly TRBD1 (5 bases). The germline V and J ends were trimmed by 3 bases and 2 bases, with 13 bases remaining between them. Germline CDR1 is SGHTA and CDR2 is FQGNSA. This CDR3 is 16 amino acids long. CDR3 sequence reads: CASSFWRDRNTGELFF. CDR3 DNA sequence: TGTGCCAGCAGCTTTTGGCGAGACAGAAACACCGGGGAGCTGTTTTTT.

Here the CDR3 DNA reads TGCGCCAGCAGCCCGAACGGGGGGATGGGGACTGAAGCTTTCTTT. Translated: CASSPNGGMGTEAFF. The V gene is TRBV5-1, the J gene TRBJ1-1, with TRBD1 as a possible D gene (5 bases). The CDR3 totals 15 residues. Germline V gives CDR1 SGHRS, CDR2 YFSETQ. V was trimmed by 4 bases and J by 5 bases, leaving 18 bases between them.

V and J are TRBV6-2 or TRBV6-3 and TRBJ2-2, with D possibly being TRBD1 (6 bases). Per germline, CDR1 MNHEY and CDR2 SVGEGT. V was shortened by 5 bases and J by 2 bases, with 12 bases between the two germline ends. The CDR3 length is 15 residues. The CDR3 region has the DNA TGTGCCAGCAGTCTCACAGGGTTTAACACCGGGGAGCTGTTTTTT. As protein: CASSLTGFNTGELFF.

This clone was observed a few times. The chain has TRBV5-1 and TRBJ2-2; the D gene is possibly TRBD1 (6 bases). CDR3 size: 13 residues. CDR1 and CDR2 from the germline V gene are SGHRS and YFSETQ. V was shortened by 4 bases and J by 5 bases, with 9 bases between the two germline ends. The DNA for the CDR3 is TGCGCCAGCAGCACAGGACAGACCGGGGAGCTGTTTTTT. As protein: CASSTGQTGELFF.

This clone was seen a few times. The rearrangement uses TRBV7-9 and TRBJ2-5; TRBD2 is a possible D gene (5 bases). V lost 0 bases and J lost 5, with 10 bases in between. Germline CDR1 reads SEHNR; CDR2 reads FQNEAQ (reference sequence). This CDR3 is built from 14 residues. CDR3 sequence reads: CASSLAIGGETQYF. The CDR3 DNA sequence: TGTGCCAGCAGCTTAGCAATCGGCGGGGAGACCCAGTACTTC.

The V gene is TRBV12-3 or TRBV12-4, the J gene TRBJ1-3, with D possibly matching TRBD1 (5 bases). The length of the CDR3 is 11 residues. V was clipped by 8 bases and J by 9 bases, with 11 bases between them. The CDR3 DNA reads TGTGCCAGCGGGCAGGGAGCCACCATATATTTT. Its protein product is CASGQGATIYF.

The chain recombines TRBV2 with TRBJ2-5, with 9 bases aligning to TRBD1. CDR3 size: 14 residues. With V trimmed by 7 bases and J by 2 bases, 5 bases remained unmatched. Germline CDR1 is SNHLY and CDR2 is FYNNEI. The CDR3 region is CASKAQGAQETQYF. In nucleotides, the CDR3 is TGTGCCAGCAAGGCACAGGGGGCGCAAGAGACCCAGTACTTC. The full variable domain, with the rest looked up from reference TRBV2 and TRBJ2-5, is EPEVTQTPSHQVTQMGQEVILRCVPISNHLYFYWYRQILGQKVEFLVSFYNNEISEKSEIFDDQFSVERPDGSNFTLKIRSTKLEDSAMYFCASKAQGAQETQYFGPGTRLLVL.

This chain links TRBV7-2 with TRBJ2-5; D might be TRBD1 (5 bases). This CDR3 has 14 residues. V lost 3 bases and J lost 2, with 10 bases in between. The germline V gene has CDR1 SGHTA and CDR2 FQGNSA. The CDR3 coding sequence is TGTGCCAGCAGCTTGGCAGGGCAGCAAGAGACCCAGTACTTC. This gives the protein CASSLAGQQETQYF.

J is TRBJ2-3 and V is TRBV6-7; D gene ambiguous. TRBV6-7 is designated an ORF whose function remains uncertain. This CDR3 spans 13 amino acids. V lost 6 bases and J lost 0, with 7 bases in between. The CDR3 region has the DNA TGTGCCAGCAGCCTAACCAGCACAGATACGCAGTATTTT. Translation: CASSLTSTDTQYF.

The CDR3 protein is CASSSGQFREQYV. For the CDR3, the DNA is TGTGCCAGCAGCTCCGGACAGTTTAGGGAGCAGTACGTC. The chain carries TRBV5-8 and TRBJ2-7, with D maybe TRBD1 (6 bases). With 3 bases removed from V and 7 bases from J, the gap between germline ends came to 14 bases. CDR3 length: 13 amino acids. Germline V gene sequence: CDR1 SGHTS, CDR2 YDEGEE.